These T cell receptor beta chains were read from a single sample in a study of Tregs in tolerant kidney transplant recipients. The assay was immunoSEQ multiplex PCR, and TCRdb's table has in-frame clones only and misses some. This table holds about 240,000 clones, 65% to 85% found once. Material: CD4+ T cells from blood. Receptor source: a human donor in good health. Both conserved end residues are part of each CDR3. The D gene is left open where the match is weak. Size is omitted from some rows. Given values are once, few, many or a class for expanded clones.

V gene: TRBV6-1; J gene: TRBJ1-5; D gene: NA; clone size: NA; CDR3 protein: CASDRHNQPQHF; CDR3 DNA: TGTGCCAGCGACAGGCACAATCAGCCCCAGCATTTT
V gene: TRBV6-5; J gene: TRBJ2-1; D gene: NA; clone size: NA; CDR3 protein: CASKRSFGPNEQFF; CDR3 DNA: TGTGCCAGCAAGAGATCCTTTGGGCCCAATGAGCAGTTCTTC
V gene: TRBV30; J gene: TRBJ1-2; D gene: TRBD1; clone size: once; CDR3 protein: CAWSIGVILTGGTLPYGYTF; CDR3 DNA: TGTGCCTGGAGTATTGGGGTTATTCTCACAGGGGGAACCCTACCCTATGGCTACACCTTC
V gene: TRBV11-3; J gene: TRBJ2-1; D gene: TRBD2; clone size: NA; CDR3 protein: CASSFALAVYNEQFF; CDR3 DNA: TGTGCCAGCAGCTTCGCTCTAGCGGTCTACAATGAGCAGTTCTTC
V gene: TRBV6-6; J gene: TRBJ2-7; D gene: TRBD2; clone size: NA; CDR3 protein: CASRDPGLAAYEQYF; CDR3 DNA: TGTGCCAGCAGAGATCCGGGACTAGCGGCCTACGAGCAGTACTTC
V gene: TRBV5-8; J gene: TRBJ1-1; D gene: NA; clone size: NA; CDR3 protein: CASSLRVNTEAFF; CDR3 DNA: TGTGCCAGCAGCCTCAGGGTCAACACTGAAGCTTTCTTT
V gene: TRBV7-9; J gene: TRBJ1-3; D gene: NA; clone size: NA; CDR3 protein: CASAVYDSIYF; CDR3 DNA: TGTGCCAGTGCGGTCTATGACTCCATATATTTT
V gene: TRBV6-4; J gene: TRBJ2-3; D gene: TRBD2; clone size: NA; CDR3 protein: CASSGERTDTQYF; CDR3 DNA: TGTGCCAGTAGCGGGGAACGCACAGATACGCAGTATTTT
V gene: TRBV7-8; J gene: TRBJ1-2; D gene: NA; clone size: NA; CDR3 protein: CASSLHMGGYTF; CDR3 DNA: TGTGCCAGCAGCCTCCACATGGGTGGCTACACCTTC
V gene: TRBV7-9; J gene: TRBJ2-3; D gene: NA; clone size: NA; CDR3 protein: CASSFSGADTQYF; CDR3 DNA: TGTGCCAGCAGCTTCTCAGGGGCAGATACGCAGTATTTT
V gene: TRBV30; J gene: TRBJ2-7; D gene: NA; clone size: NA; CDR3 protein: CAWSVPLFGRLAYEQYF; CDR3 DNA: TGTGCCTGGAGTGTACCACTCTTTGGCAGGCTCGCCTACGAGCAGTACTTC
V gene: TRBV9; J gene: TRBJ2-5; D gene: TRBD2; clone size: NA; CDR3 protein: CASSTGLAGETQYF; CDR3 DNA: TGTGCCAGCAGTACCGGACTAGCGGGAGAGACCCAGTACTTC
V gene: TRBV18; J gene: TRBJ1-1; D gene: TRBD1; clone size: once; CDR3 protein: CASSPSGGVSTEAFF; CDR3 DNA: TGTGCCAGCTCACCTTCAGGGGGGGTTAGCACTGAAGCTTTCTTT
V gene: TRBV6-6; J gene: TRBJ1-5; D gene: NA; clone size: once; CDR3 protein: CASSYSRGLSNQPQHF; CDR3 DNA: TGTGCCAGCAGTTACAGTCGAGGGCTTAGCAATCAGCCCCAGCATTTT
V gene: TRBV6-5; J gene: TRBJ2-7; D gene: TRBD1; clone size: once; CDR3 protein: CASRRYRGLYEQYF; CDR3 DNA: TGTGCCAGCAGGCGCTACAGGGGGCTCTACGAGCAGTACTTC
V gene: TRBV7-2; J gene: TRBJ2-5; D gene: TRBD2; clone size: once; CDR3 protein: CASSLGTSGGQETQYF; CDR3 DNA: TGTGCCAGCAGCTTAGGGACTAGCGGGGGACAAGAGACCCAGTACTTC
V gene: TRBV7-2; J gene: TRBJ1-2; D gene: NA; clone size: NA; CDR3 protein: CASSLSTGVLTLVYGYTF; CDR3 DNA: TGTGCCAGCAGCTTATCAACAGGAGTCCTTACACTAGTCTATGGCTACACCTTC
V gene: TRBV5-4; J gene: TRBJ2-1; D gene: NA; clone size: NA; CDR3 protein: CASSWDFDEQFF; CDR3 DNA: TGTGCCAGCAGCTGGGACTTCGATGAGCAGTTCTTC
V gene: TRBV5-1; J gene: TRBJ2-3; D gene: TRBD1; clone size: once; CDR3 protein: CASSLGQGATDTQYF; CDR3 DNA: TGCGCCAGCAGCTTGGGACAGGGGGCAACAGATACGCAGTATTTT
V gene: TRBV4-1; J gene: TRBJ2-7; D gene: TRBD2; clone size: few; CDR3 protein: CASSQEPSGFSYEQYF; CDR3 DNA: TGTGCCAGCAGCCAAGAACCTAGCGGCTTCTCCTACGAGCAGTACTTC
V gene: TRBV6-6; J gene: TRBJ1-1; D gene: TRBD1; clone size: NA; CDR3 protein: CASISDRVNTEAFF; CDR3 DNA: TGTGCCAGCATTTCGGACAGGGTGAACACTGAAGCTTTCTTT
V gene: TRBV30; J gene: TRBJ2-3; D gene: TRBD1; clone size: NA; CDR3 protein: CAWAGQGGTDTQYF; CDR3 DNA: TGTGCCTGGGCGGGACAGGGTGGTACAGATACGCAGTATTTT
V gene: TRBV19; J gene: TRBJ1-1; D gene: NA; clone size: NA; CDR3 protein: CASSIKVFGAQGTEAFF; CDR3 DNA: TGTGCCAGTAGTATAAAGGTTTTTGGGGCTCAGGGCACTGAAGCTTTCTTT
V gene: TRBV18; J gene: TRBJ2-3; D gene: NA; clone size: NA; CDR3 protein: CASSTAVADTQYF; CDR3 DNA: TGTGCCAGCTCGACCGCGGTAGCAGATACGCAGTATTTT
V gene: TRBV5-1; J gene: TRBJ2-3; D gene: NA; clone size: NA; CDR3 protein: CASSLRDTQYF; CDR3 DNA: TGCGCCAGCAGCTTGAGGGATACGCAGTATTTT
V gene: TRBV11-3; J gene: TRBJ2-7; D gene: NA; clone size: NA; CDR3 protein: CASSLGGTPRDEQYF; CDR3 DNA: TGTGCCAGCAGCTTAGGTGGGACCCCACGCGACGAGCAGTACTTC
V gene: TRBV7-3; J gene: TRBJ1-2; D gene: TRBD1; clone size: NA; CDR3 protein: CASSPDRASYGYTF; CDR3 DNA: TGTGCCAGCAGCCCAGACAGGGCCTCCTATGGCTACACCTTC
V gene: TRBV30; J gene: TRBJ2-7; D gene: NA; clone size: NA; CDR3 protein: CAWSAAYEQYF; CDR3 DNA: TGTGCCTGGAGTGCCGCTTACGAGCAGTACTTC
V gene: TRBV4-1; J gene: TRBJ1-5; D gene: NA; clone size: once; CDR3 protein: CASSQDGEGGNQPQHF; CDR3 DNA: TGCGCCAGCAGCCAAGACGGGGAGGGTGGCAATCAGCCCCAGCATTTT
V gene: TRBV5-1; J gene: TRBJ1-2; D gene: TRBD1; clone size: few; CDR3 protein: CASSFWDRGHQNYGYTF; CDR3 DNA: TGCGCCAGCAGCTTCTGGGACAGGGGGCATCAGAACTATGGCTACACCTTC
V gene: TRBV5-4; J gene: TRBJ2-2; D gene: NA; clone size: NA; CDR3 protein: CASSLATASSRELFF; CDR3 DNA: TGTGCCAGCAGCTTGGCCACAGCCAGCTCCCGGGAGCTGTTTTTT
V gene: TRBV11-3; J gene: TRBJ2-1; D gene: TRBD2; clone size: NA; CDR3 protein: CASSATPGLAGGTSYNEQFF; CDR3 DNA: TGTGCCAGCAGCGCCACTCCGGGACTAGCGGGAGGGACCTCCTACAATGAGCAGTTCTTC
V gene: TRBV7-9; J gene: TRBJ2-7; D gene: NA; clone size: NA; CDR3 protein: CASSPREIRQGSFEQYF; CDR3 DNA: TGTGCCAGCAGCCCGCGGGAAATTAGGCAGGGATCCTTCGAGCAGTACTTC
V gene: TRBV5-4; J gene: TRBJ1-1; D gene: NA; clone size: few; CDR3 protein: CASSPRGRELNTEAFF; CDR3 DNA: TGTGCCAGCAGCCCTCGTGGGAGGGAGCTAAACACTGAAGCTTTCTTT
V gene: TRBV6-5; J gene: TRBJ2-2; D gene: TRBD2; clone size: NA; CDR3 protein: CASSSGFGELFF; CDR3 DNA: TGTGCCAGCTCTAGCGGATTCGGGGAGCTGTTTTTT
V gene: TRBV18; J gene: TRBJ1-4; D gene: NA; clone size: few; CDR3 protein: CASSPLTREKLFF; CDR3 DNA: TGTGCCAGCTCACCATTAACTCGGGAAAAACTGTTTTTT
V gene: TRBV6-6; J gene: TRBJ1-1; D gene: NA; clone size: NA; CDR3 protein: CASSRQENTEAFF; CDR3 DNA: TGTGCCAGCAGTCGACAGGAGAACACTGAAGCTTTCTTT
V gene: TRBV2; J gene: TRBJ2-2; D gene: NA; clone size: few; CDR3 protein: CAHLGAANTGELFF; CDR3 DNA: TGTGCCCATTTAGGGGCAGCGAACACCGGGGAGCTGTTTTTT
V gene: TRBV29-1; J gene: TRBJ2-7; D gene: NA; clone size: NA; CDR3 protein: CSVVPGLDEQYF; CDR3 DNA: TGCAGCGTTGTTCCGGGACTGGACGAGCAGTACTTC
V gene: TRBV7-6; J gene: TRBJ2-7; D gene: NA; clone size: NA; CDR3 protein: CASSLVEYEQYF; CDR3 DNA: TGTGCCAGCAGCTTAGTAGAGTACGAGCAGTACTTC